This T cell receptor beta chain was found in a study of T-cell reconstitution after alpha-beta-depleted transplantation in children. Of note for this clonotype: Antigen specificity is unknown.

Study outcomes and limitations: About two months after transplant, alpha-beta T cells reportedly came from several hundred expanded graft clones.

The germline V gene encodes CDR1 SQVTM and CDR2 ANQGSEA. The CDR3 spans 10 residues. Trimming cost V 3 bases and J 7 bases, with 6 bases left between them. A library of TCRbeta sequences, prepared with unique molecular identifiers, was generated. TCRdb reprocessed the PCR reads with MiXCR, giving one entry per CDR3 protein. Here the sample spans about 440,000 distinct CDR3 sequences, 43% being singletons. Sequenced here: PBMCs, sampled before TCRalphabeta/CD19-depleted stem cell transplant. This chain links TRBV29-1 with TRBJ1-2; the D is unclear. The TCR was taken from a girl aged 2 to 9 with aplastic anemia, due to receive a stem cell transplant. CDR3 protein: CSVDRGGYTF. For the CDR3, the DNA is TGCAGCGTTGATAGAGGTGGCTACACCTTC.